The T cell receptor (beta chain) described here comes from a study of T cells in Graves' hyperthyroidism and ophthalmopathy. TCR beta CDR3 regions were amplified from RNA. An initial round of RT-PCR targeting the TCR CDR3 relied on the HTBI primer set. MiXCR, run by TCRdb on the multiplex PCR reads, gives a single entry per CDR3 protein. The top ten hold 6.5% to 9% of the sample, which has 660,000 or so distinct CDR3 sequences, nearly 45% seen once. The receptor was isolated from an adult man with Graves' disease, either hyperthyroidism or ophthalmopathy (not recorded which). The sample comprised peripheral blood or thyroid tissue (not recorded which).

CDR3 loop: CASSEDYPGGAMNQPQHF. DNA of the CDR3: TGTGCCAGCAGTGAGGACTACCCGGGAGGGGCCATGAATCAGCCCCAGCATTTT. The chain employs TRBV2 and TRBJ1-5, with D perhaps matching TRBD1 (5 bases). This CDR3 has 18 residues. The germline V gene has CDR1 SNHLY and CDR2 FYNNEI. The V end was cut by 3 bases, the J end by 4 bases, with 22 bases between.